The 32 T cell receptor beta chains below all came from one sample that was sequenced in a study of shared clonotypes between healthy human individuals. Measured with immunoSEQ multiplex PCR; TCRdb has only the in-frame clones, and not every one. The table records over a million clones, about 98% of them present only once. The sample taken for sequencing was naive CD4+ T cells sorted from blood. Subset indicated: CD45RA+ positively selected. These receptors were taken from a man in his thirties or forties in good health.

V is TRBV9 and J is TRBJ1-2, with D maybe TRBD1 (6 bases). Germline-derived CDR1 and CDR2 are SGDLS and YYNGEE. The length of the CDR3 is 15 residues. Trimming stripped 3 bases from V and 0 bases from J, with 12 bases between. CDR3 sequence: CASSAPKGANYGYTF. The DNA of the CDR3 is TGTGCCAGCAGCGCCCCCAAGGGGGCTAACTATGGCTACACCTTC.

A single count supports this clone. The chain joins TRBV7-6 to TRBJ2-7; 10 nucleotides align to TRBD1. Germline lookup yields CDR1 SGHVS and CDR2 FNYEAQ. The CDR3 totals 16 residues. The ends lost 3 bases at V and 2 bases at J; junction bases unmatched: 7. The CDR3 coding sequence is TGTGCCAGCAGCTTGGCCCAGGGGACAGGGGCCTACGAGCAGTACTTC. It is translated as CASSLAQGTGAYEQYF.

This clone has only one observation. This sequence joins TRBV7-6 and TRBJ2-5; D possibly corresponds to TRBD1 (6 bases). The germline gives CDR1 SGHVS, CDR2 FNYEAQ. V shed 3 bases and J shed 5 bases, with 16 bases lying between them. The CDR3 contains 15 residues. In nucleotides, the CDR3 is TGTGCCAGCAGCTTGGGGACATCTACTCCGGAGACCCAGTACTTC. It translates to CASSLGTSTPETQYF.

The V gene is TRBV5-6, the J gene TRBJ2-7; D perhaps matches TRBD2 (6 bases). The CDR3 length is 15 residues. Germline V gene sequence: CDR1 SGHDT, CDR2 YYEEEE. The ends were cut back, 4 bases at V and 2 bases at J, with 16 bases in the middle. The CDR3 is CASSVLGGTAYEQYF. The CDR3 DNA is TGTGCCAGCAGCGTCCTGGGCGGGACCGCCTACGAGCAGTACTTC.

This chain uses TRBV5-4 with TRBJ2-7; D uncertain. Germline CDR1 reads SGHNT; CDR2 reads YYREEE (reference sequence). V lost 4 bases and J lost 6, with 11 bases in between. CDR3 size: 12 residues. This CDR3 reads CASSTQGFEQYF. In DNA, the CDR3 is TGTGCCAGCAGCACCCAAGGGTTCGAGCAGTACTTC.

The J gene is TRBJ2-3, the V gene TRBV7-3; perhaps D is TRBD1 or TRBD2 (6 bases each). Germline CDR1 reads SGHTA; CDR2 reads FQGTGA. The length of the CDR3 is 14 residues. V was shortened by 3 bases and J by 6 bases, with 13 bases between the two germline ends. CDR3 DNA: TGTGCCAGCAGCTTTGGAGGGGGTGGTGATACGCAGTATTTT. Translation: CASSFGGGGDTQYF.

This clone is a singleton in its sample. This chain joins TRBV18 and TRBJ2-5, with D possibly being TRBD1 (6 bases). The CDR3 runs to 15 residues. Trimming took 1 base from V and 4 from J, leaving 13 bases between them. Germline-derived CDR1 and CDR2 are KGHSH and LQKENI. The CDR3 nucleotides read TGTGCCAGCTCACCACGGGACATTTCTGGAGAGACCCAGTACTTC. This gives the protein CASSPRDISGETQYF.

The rearrangement uses TRBV15 and TRBJ2-3, with D hard to call. Trimming left V 1 base short and J 6 bases short, with 8 bases between. The V gene's germline CDR1 is LNHNV and CDR2 YYDKDF (reference sequence). This CDR3 comprises 13 residues. The CDR3, as DNA: TGTGCCACCAGCAGAGGGATCTCTGATACGCAGTATTTT. It yields the protein CATSRGISDTQYF.

This chain links TRBV11-2 with TRBJ2-5; a weak D match, TRBD1 (5 bases). Germline loops: CDR1 SGHAT, CDR2 FQNNGV. This CDR3 is built from 15 residues. V shed 0 bases and J shed 6 bases, with 14 bases lying between them. The DNA of the CDR3 is TGTGCCAGCAGCTTAGATAAAGGGGCCAAGAAGACCCAGTACTTC. Its translation is CASSLDKGAKKTQYF.

The J gene is TRBJ1-2, the V gene TRBV7-3, with TRBD1 matching 11 bases. The CDR3 runs 15 residues. Trimming cost V 5 bases and J 7 bases; bases outside gene matches: 9. From germline, CDR1 is SGHTA and CDR2 FQGTGA. The CDR3 is CASSPGTGGSSGYTF. The DNA of the CDR3 is TGTGCCAGCAGCCCTGGGACAGGGGGTAGTTCTGGCTACACCTTC.

The J gene is TRBJ2-1, the V gene TRBV11-2; 15 bases map to TRBD2. Germline V gene data show CDR1 as SGHAT and CDR2 as FQNNGV. After removal of 5 bases from V and 8 bases from J, the junction contained 7 bases not matched to a gene. The CDR3 sequence is 16 residues long. The CDR3, as DNA: TGTGCCAGCAGCGTAGGGACTAGCGGGAGGATCTATGAGCAGTTCTTC. It translates to CASSVGTSGRIYEQFF.

The chain recombines TRBV4-1 with TRBJ1-4, with 8 bases fitting TRBD1. Trimming took 0 bases from V and 6 from J; bases not matched to a gene: 12. Germline V gene data show CDR1 as MGHRA and CDR2 as YSYEKL. The CDR3 extends over 18 amino acids. CDR3 sequence: CASSQDSGGYVVDEKLFF. The DNA for the CDR3 is TGCGCCAGCAGCCAAGATTCAGGGGGCTATGTGGTTGATGAAAAACTGTTTTTT.

This chain links TRBV5-5 with TRBJ1-4; no clear D gene. Germline V gives CDR1 SGHKS, CDR2 YYEKEE (reference sequence). V gave up 3 bases and J gave up 7 bases, with 16 bases separating them. CDR3 length: 15 residues. As DNA, the CDR3 is TGTGCCAGCAGCTCACAAGGGTCGCGAGGTGAAAAACTGTTTTTT. It translates to CASSSQGSRGEKLFF.

The chain has TRBV4-3 and TRBJ2-2, with 8 bases that match TRBD2. CDR1 and CDR2 from the germline V gene are LGHNA and YSLEER. V was clipped by 0 bases and J by 7 bases; unmatched bases: 7. The CDR3 totals 16 residues. The CDR3 reads CASSQEERESHGELFF. The DNA of the CDR3 is TGCGCCAGCAGCCAAGAAGAGCGGGAGTCACACGGGGAGCTGTTTTTT.

The chain joins TRBV10-3 to TRBJ2-2, with D uncertain. CDR1 ENHRY and CDR2 SYGVKD come from the germline V gene. V was cut by 10 bases and J by 8 bases, with 17 bases left in between. CDR3 length: 13 amino acids. For the CDR3, the DNA is TGTGCCACCTGGACCCGATTGGGAGGGGAGCTGTTTTTT. Encoded protein: CATWTRLGGELFF.

This chain uses TRBV6-1 with TRBJ2-3; D ambiguous. Germline CDR1 and CDR2: MNHNS and SASEGT. Trimming took off 4 bases at V and 5 bases at J, with 16 bases between the two ends. The CDR3 extends over 15 amino acids. The CDR3 DNA is TGTGCCAGCAGTGCTAGGTCGGGCAGCCGAGATACGCAGTATTTT. Amino acid sequence: CASSARSGSRDTQYF.

CDR3 DNA: TGTGCCTGGAGTGTACCTTGGGGCCCTGGCACTGAAGCTTTCTTT. Translation gives CAWSVPWGPGTEAFF. This chain links TRBV30 with TRBJ1-1; D may be TRBD1 (5 bases). The germline gives CDR1 GTSNPN, CDR2 SVGIG (reference sequence). Trimming removed 0 bases from V and 4 bases from J, with 15 bases in between. There are 15 residues in the CDR3.

With respect to this clone: At one end the junction does not follow the germline gene, possibly because of a read error. The chain joins TRBV7-7 to TRBJ2-1; 7 bases match TRBD1. CDR3 length: 13 amino acids. The germline V gene has CDR1 SSHAT and CDR2 FNYEAQ (reference sequence). As DNA, the CDR3 is TGTGCTAGCAGCTTAATCTCAGGGGGTGAGCAGTTCTTC. It yields the protein CASSLISGGEQFF.

The chain employs TRBV5-4 and TRBJ2-2; 7 bases are shared with TRBD2. The CDR3 is made up of 15 amino acids. V was clipped by 5 bases and J by 7 bases; unmatched bases: 11. In germline, CDR1 is SGHNT, CDR2 YYREEE (reference sequence). CDR3 coding DNA: TGTGCCAGCAGACATTGGACTAGTGCGAACGGGGAGCTGTTTTTT. This translates into CASRHWTSANGELFF.

The chain combines TRBV5-1 with TRBJ2-7, with 8 nucleotides matching TRBD1. The CDR3 is made up of 18 amino acids. Germline values: CDR1 SGHRS, CDR2 YFSETQ. V shed 1 base and J 0 bases; nucleotides not matched to a gene: 12. DNA of the CDR3: TGCGCCAGCAGCTTGAGGGGGTCGACGGACAGGGCCTCCTACGAGCAGTACTTC. Translated, it gives CASSLRGSTDRASYEQYF.

J is TRBJ2-7 and V is TRBV4-3, with a tentative D call TRBD2 (6 bases). The CDR3 is 12 residues long. From germline, CDR1 is LGHNA and CDR2 YSLEER. Trimming shortened V by 6 bases and J by 5 bases, and 11 bases separated the two germline ends. The CDR3: CASSLKRDEQYF. CDR3 sequence (DNA): TGCGCCAGCAGTCTAAAGCGGGACGAGCAGTACTTC.

The chain is built from TRBV10-3 and TRBJ2-1; D unresolved. The CDR3 covers 11 residues. In germline, CDR1 is ENHRY, CDR2 SYGVKD. V was shortened by 8 bases and J by 7 bases, with 9 bases between the two germline ends. CDR3 bases: TGTGCCATCTCAAACCGGAATGAGCAGTTCTTC. Translating it yields CAISNRNEQFF.

CDR3 nucleotide sequence: TGTGCCAGCAGCGCGACTAGCGGGTACAATGAGCAGTTCTTC. Residues: CASSATSGYNEQFF. The V call is TRBV9, the J call TRBJ2-1, with TRBD2 matching over 10 bases. Germline V gene sequence: CDR1 SGDLS, CDR2 YYNGEE. V shed 3 bases and J 4 bases; nucleotides not matched to a gene: 1. The CDR3 consists of 14 residues.

The chain employs TRBV7-2 and TRBJ2-5; possible D gene TRBD2, 5 bases. Germline V CDR1 and CDR2: SGHTA, FQGNSA. V was shortened by 1 base and J by 1 base, with 10 bases between the two germline ends. This CDR3 contains 15 residues. This CDR3 is CASSLDGGPQETQYF. CDR3 nucleotides: TGTGCCAGCAGCTTAGATGGCGGGCCCCAAGAGACCCAGTACTTC.

V and J are TRBV9 and TRBJ2-3; D gene ambiguous. The CDR3 contains 16 residues. V dropped 0 bases and J dropped 2 bases, with 13 bases sitting between them. Germline V gene sequence: CDR1 SGDLS, CDR2 YYNGEE. The CDR3 nucleotides are TGTGCCAGCAGCGTAGTGGTCGGAGACCCCACAGATACGCAGTATTTT. Its translation is CASSVVVGDPTDTQYF.

This clone was found once. The chain is built from TRBV21-1 and TRBJ2-7. TRBV21-1 is assigned pseudogene status. There are 11 residues in the CDR3. In nucleotides, the CDR3 is TGTGCCAGCAGCAAGTCCTACGAGCAGTACTTC. It specifies CASSKSYEQYF.

This chain links TRBV9 with TRBJ2-3; tentatively, D is TRBD2 (5 bases). Trimming stripped 0 bases from V and 0 bases from J, with 8 bases between. This CDR3 has 15 amino acids. The germline CDR1 and CDR2 sequences are SGDLS and YYNGEE. The CDR3 loop reads CASSVEAASTDTQYF. The CDR3 bases are TGTGCCAGCAGCGTAGAAGCGGCTAGCACAGATACGCAGTATTTT.

Comments on this clone: This sample includes further DNA sequences coding for the same CDR3. The gene calls are TRBV7-9 and TRBJ1-1; 7 bases align to TRBD1. The CDR3 totals 13 residues. Germline V lookup: CDR1 SEHNR, CDR2 FQNEAQ (reference sequence). The trim removed 5 bases at V and 1 base at J, leaving 1 base unmatched. The CDR3 loop is CASSRQGNTEAFF. The CDR3 nucleotides are TGTGCCAGCAGCCGACAGGGGAACACTGAAGCTTTCTTT.

The chain carries TRBV6-5 and TRBJ1-2; D not certain. Trimming pared 0 bases from V and 8 bases from J, leaving 13 bases between. Germline CDR1 and CDR2: MNHEY and SVGAGI. The CDR3 covers 14 residues. CDR3 protein: CASSYSPLQRGYTF. CDR3 nucleotides: TGTGCCAGCAGTTACTCCCCCCTCCAAAGGGGCTACACCTTC.

The V and J genes are TRBV11-2 and TRBJ1-5; weak D call: TRBD1 (6 bases). Deletions cut 5 bases from V and 6 bases from J, with 14 bases between. In germline, CDR1 is SGHAT, CDR2 FQNNGV. This CDR3 is built from 14 residues. The CDR3 loop reads CASSPRGGSQPQHF. CDR3 nucleotides: TGTGCCAGCAGCCCGAGAGGGGGGAGTCAGCCCCAGCATTTT. Full variable domain (remainder filled in from reference TRBV11-2 and TRBJ1-5): EAGVAQSPRYKIIEKRQSVAFWCNPISGHATLYWYQQILGQGPKLLIQFQNNGVVDDSQLPKDRFSAERLKGVDSTLKIQPAKLEDSAVYLCASSPRGGSQPQHFGDGTRLSIL.

The V gene is TRBV9, the J gene TRBJ2-1; the D is unclear. The CDR3 has 16 residues. Trimming removed 0 bases at V and 2 bases at J, with 12 bases between. Per the germline V gene, CDR1 is SGDLS and CDR2 is YYNGEE. The CDR3 coding sequence is TGTGCCAGCAGCGTAGTTGGGTCTGGCCCCTACAATGAGCAGTTCTTC. The encoded protein is CASSVVGSGPYNEQFF. The whole variable domain, filled in from reference TRBV9 and TRBJ2-1, reads DSGVTQTPKHLITATGQRVTLRCSPRSGDLSVYWYQQSLDQGLQFLIQYYNGEERAKGNILERFSAQQFPDLHSELNLSSLELGDSALYFCASSVVGSGPYNEQFFGPGTRLTVL.

The chain links TRBV4-1 to TRBJ2-7; TRBD2 aligns across 10 bases. The CDR3 totals 17 residues. V shed 4 bases and J 0 bases; nucleotides not matched to a gene: 9. Germline-derived CDR1 and CDR2 are MGHRA and YSYEKL. The CDR3 nucleotides read TGCGCCAGCAGCCGCCTCGAACTAGCGGGATACTCCTACGAGCAGTACTTC. Its protein product is CASSRLELAGYSYEQYF.